This TCR beta chain originates from a study of blood T cells in healthy people across ages. Study-level findings and limits: A conclusive naive versus antigen-experienced comparison was prevented by the unsorted PBMCs.

As concerns this clonotype: Its antigen is currently unknown.

Drawing of peripheral blood yielded ten milliliters from each donor. The study isolated at least 7 million PBMCs from each sample. This CDR3 contains 16 residues. V shed 6 bases and J 2 bases; nucleotides not matched to a gene: 11. Germline assignment: CDR1 MNHEY and CDR2 SMNVEV (reference sequence). For the second PCR, which ran for roughly 6 to 12 cycles, a sample-barcoded 5' primer and a J-beta primer mix were used. Every cDNA molecule bore a tag from a template-switch adaptor containing 12 random nucleotides. MiXCR, applied by TCRdb to the 5' RACE reads, yields one record per CDR3 protein. The sample consists of some 1.5 million distinct CDR3 sequences, about 28% of them appearing once.

The receptor was derived from a woman aged 25 to 39 in good health. J is TRBJ2-3 and V is TRBV27; 7 nucleotides align to TRBD2. The specimen sequenced was blood. CDR3 nucleotide sequence: TGTGCCAGCAGCCCTTCGACTAGCACCATCACAGATACGCAGTATTTT. Translating gives CASSPSTSTITDTQYF.